The rows below give T cell receptor beta chains drawn from one sample of a study of response to subunit inactivated influenza vaccine. TCRdb itself ran the RT-PCR reads through MiXCR, one entry per CDR3 protein. The sample records hundreds of thousands of distinct CDR3 sequences, about a tenth being singletons. Sequences were derived from PBMCs from blood, sampled roughly 6 weeks after vaccination. The receptors shown here come from a man between 45 and 60 years old who received an inactivated influenza vaccine. Each CDR3 is given with its conserved first and last residue. The order of the fields is CDR3 protein, V gene.

cdr3_aa: CASSLGLLEGTDTQYF; v_call: TRBV12-3/TRBV12-4
cdr3_aa: CASSQRQGPNQPQHF; v_call: TRBV3-1
cdr3_aa: CASSQEQGFYEQYF; v_call: TRBV4-3
cdr3_aa: CSASRRGSPLHF; v_call: TRBV20-1
cdr3_aa: CASSYLGQGSTDTQYF; v_call: TRBV6-5
cdr3_aa: CASSFSGGRTEAFF; v_call: TRBV28
cdr3_aa: CASRGTGSSEAFF; v_call: TRBV6-1
cdr3_aa: CASSVAPAGVHETQYF; v_call: TRBV9
cdr3_aa: CASSLFGGNEQYF; v_call: TRBV7-9
cdr3_aa: CASSRGTRNTEAFF; v_call: TRBV7-2
cdr3_aa: CASSQTWPSQETQYF; v_call: TRBV7-9
cdr3_aa: CASSPWPDGAGELFF; v_call: TRBV6-1
cdr3_aa: CASSETSGLPYEQYF; v_call: TRBV4-1